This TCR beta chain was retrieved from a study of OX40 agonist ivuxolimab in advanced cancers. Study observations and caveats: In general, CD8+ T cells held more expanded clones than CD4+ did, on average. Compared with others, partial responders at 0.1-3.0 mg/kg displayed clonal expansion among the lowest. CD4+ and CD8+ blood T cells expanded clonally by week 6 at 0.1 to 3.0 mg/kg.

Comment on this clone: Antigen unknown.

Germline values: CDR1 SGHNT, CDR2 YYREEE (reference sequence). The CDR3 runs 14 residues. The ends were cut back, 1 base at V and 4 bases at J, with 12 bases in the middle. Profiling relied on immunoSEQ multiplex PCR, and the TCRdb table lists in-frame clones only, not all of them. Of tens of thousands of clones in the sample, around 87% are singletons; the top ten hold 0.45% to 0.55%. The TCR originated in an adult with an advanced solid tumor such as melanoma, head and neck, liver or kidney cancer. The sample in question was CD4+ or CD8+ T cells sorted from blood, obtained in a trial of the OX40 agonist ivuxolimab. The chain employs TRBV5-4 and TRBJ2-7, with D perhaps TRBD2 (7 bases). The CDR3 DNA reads TGTGCCAGCAGCTTGTGGGGGGGCAGGTACGAGCAGTACTTC. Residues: CASSLWGGRYEQYF.